Included here is one T cell receptor (beta chain) sequence, with context. Its antigen is undetermined. The record originates from a study of cytomegalovirus exposure and HLA in healthy donors. Overall study results and limits: Altogether, 150 or so TCR beta chains were recorded as cytomegalovirus-associated. The CMV antigen specificity of a few CMV-associated chains was confirmed through in vitro analysis.

TCRdb's table, derived via immunoSEQ multiplex PCR, lists solely in-frame clones and lacks some. Here the sample spans about 56,000 clones, 90% to 95% being singletons. The sequencing sample was made of PBMCs. This clonotype was obtained from a man aged 18 to 29 in good health and CMV-seronegative.

The CDR3 spells CASSYSEADTQYF. CDR3 in DNA: TGTGCCAGCAGTTACTCGGAGGCAGATACGCAGTATTTT. The chain carries TRBV6-5 and TRBJ2-3; tentatively, D is TRBD2 (5 bases). Trimming took 0 bases from V and 4 from J, leaving 5 bases between them. This CDR3 is built from 13 residues. In germline, CDR1 is MNHEY, CDR2 SVGAGI.